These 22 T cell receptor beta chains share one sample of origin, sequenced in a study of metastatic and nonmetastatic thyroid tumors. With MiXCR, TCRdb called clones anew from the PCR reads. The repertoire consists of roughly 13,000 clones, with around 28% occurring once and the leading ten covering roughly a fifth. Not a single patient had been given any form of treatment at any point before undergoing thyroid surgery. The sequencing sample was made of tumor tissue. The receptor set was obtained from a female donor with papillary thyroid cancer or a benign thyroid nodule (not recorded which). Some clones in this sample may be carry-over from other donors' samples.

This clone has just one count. The CDR3 bases are TGTGCCTGGGGGACTAGCGGGTACTTGAATGAGCAGTTCTTC. This encodes CAWGTSGYLNEQFF. The chain recombines TRBV30 with TRBJ2-1, with 12 bases matching TRBD2. The CDR3 contains 14 residues. Germline values: CDR1 GTSNPN, CDR2 SVGIG (reference sequence). V was pared by 5 bases and J by 7 bases, with 6 bases of the junction left unmatched. Full variable domain (outside the CDR3, taken from reference TRBV30 and TRBJ2-1): SQTIHQWPATLVQPVGSPLSLECTVEGTSNPNLYWYRQAAGRGLQLLFYSVGIGQISSEVPQNLSASRPQDRQFILSSKKLLLSDSGFYLCAWGTSGYLNEQFFGPGTRLTVL.

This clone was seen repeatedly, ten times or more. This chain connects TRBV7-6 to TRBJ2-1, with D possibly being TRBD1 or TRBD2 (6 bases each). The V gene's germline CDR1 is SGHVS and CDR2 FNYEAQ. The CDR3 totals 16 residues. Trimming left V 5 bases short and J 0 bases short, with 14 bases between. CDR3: CASSPRGGISYNEQFF. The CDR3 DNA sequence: TGTGCCAGCAGCCCCAGGGGCGGGATCTCCTACAATGAGCAGTTCTTC.

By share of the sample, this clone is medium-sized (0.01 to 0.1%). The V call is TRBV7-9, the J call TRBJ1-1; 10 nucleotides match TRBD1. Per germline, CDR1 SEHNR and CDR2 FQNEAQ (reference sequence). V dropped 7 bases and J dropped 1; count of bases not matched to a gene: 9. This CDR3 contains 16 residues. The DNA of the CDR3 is TGTGCCAGCATCACTTGGGGACAGGGGACGAACACTGAAGCTTTCTTT. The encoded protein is CASITWGQGTNTEAFF.

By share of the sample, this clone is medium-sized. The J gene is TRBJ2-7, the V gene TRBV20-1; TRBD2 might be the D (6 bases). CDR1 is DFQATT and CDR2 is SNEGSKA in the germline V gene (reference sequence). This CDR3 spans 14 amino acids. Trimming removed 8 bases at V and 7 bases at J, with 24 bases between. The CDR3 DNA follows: TGCAGTACCCTCCCGACTAGTCGTGGGAGTGAGCAGTACTTC. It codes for CSTLPTSRGSEQYF.

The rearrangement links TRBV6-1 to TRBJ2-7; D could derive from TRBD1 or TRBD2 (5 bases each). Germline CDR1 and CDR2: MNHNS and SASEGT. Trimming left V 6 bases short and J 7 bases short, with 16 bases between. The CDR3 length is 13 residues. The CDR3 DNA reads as TGTGCCAGCAGGGGGACGGAGAGGTGGGAGCAGTACTTC. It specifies CASRGTERWEQYF.

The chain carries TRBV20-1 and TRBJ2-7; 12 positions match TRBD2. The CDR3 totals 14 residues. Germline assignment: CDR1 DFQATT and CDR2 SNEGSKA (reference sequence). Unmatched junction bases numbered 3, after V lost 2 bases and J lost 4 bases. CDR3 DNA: TGCAGTGCTAGACTAGCGGGAGGGGGGTACGAGCAGTACTTC. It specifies CSARLAGGGYEQYF.

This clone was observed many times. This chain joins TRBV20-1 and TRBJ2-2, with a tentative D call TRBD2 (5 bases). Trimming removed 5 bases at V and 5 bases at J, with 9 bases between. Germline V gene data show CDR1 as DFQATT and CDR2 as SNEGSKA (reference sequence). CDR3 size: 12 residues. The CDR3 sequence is CSASTGTGELFF. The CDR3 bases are TGCAGTGCTTCTACGGGAACCGGGGAGCTGTTTTTT.

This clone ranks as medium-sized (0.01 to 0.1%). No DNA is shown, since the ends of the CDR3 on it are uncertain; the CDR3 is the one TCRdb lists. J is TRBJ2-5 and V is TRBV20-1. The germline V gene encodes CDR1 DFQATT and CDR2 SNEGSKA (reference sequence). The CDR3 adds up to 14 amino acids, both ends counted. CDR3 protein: CSATHFGSGETQYF.

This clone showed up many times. Here the CDR3 DNA reads TGTGCCAGCAGTTTTTGGCTAGCGGGGACTGAGCAGTTCTTC. It yields the protein CASSFWLAGTEQFF. The chain combines TRBV27 with TRBJ2-1; 9 nucleotides match TRBD2. Trimming at V came to 3 bases and at J to 9 bases, leaving 6 bases not matched to a gene. Per germline, CDR1 MNHEY and CDR2 SMNVEV (reference sequence). The length of the CDR3 is 14 residues.

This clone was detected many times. CDR3 DNA sequence: TGCGCCAGCAGCTTGGAAGGGCAATCTAGAGTTCGCAATGAGCAGTTCTTC. Translation gives CASSLEGQSRVRNEQFF. This chain links TRBV5-1 with TRBJ2-1; D is ambiguous. V dropped 0 bases and J dropped 6 bases, with 19 bases sitting between them. CDR3 size: 17 residues. Looked up from germline, CDR1 is SGHRS and CDR2 is YFSETQ.

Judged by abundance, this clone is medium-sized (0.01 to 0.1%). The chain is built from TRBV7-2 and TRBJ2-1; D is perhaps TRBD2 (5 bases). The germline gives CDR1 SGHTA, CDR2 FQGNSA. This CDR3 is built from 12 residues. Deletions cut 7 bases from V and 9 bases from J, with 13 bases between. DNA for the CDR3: TGTGCCAGCACCCCCCGAGGGAGTGAGCAGTTCTTC. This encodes CASTPRGSEQFF.

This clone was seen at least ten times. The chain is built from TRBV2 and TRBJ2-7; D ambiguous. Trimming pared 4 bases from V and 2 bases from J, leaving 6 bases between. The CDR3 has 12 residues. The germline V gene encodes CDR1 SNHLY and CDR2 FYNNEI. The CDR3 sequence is CASSAVAYEQYF. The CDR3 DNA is TGTGCCAGCAGTGCCGTTGCCTACGAGCAGTACTTC.

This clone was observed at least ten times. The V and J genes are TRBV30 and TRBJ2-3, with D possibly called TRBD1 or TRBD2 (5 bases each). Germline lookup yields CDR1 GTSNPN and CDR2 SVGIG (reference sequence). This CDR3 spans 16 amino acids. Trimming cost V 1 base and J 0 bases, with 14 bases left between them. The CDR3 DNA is TGTGCCTGGAGTGAGATGGGGGTCCTTAGCACAGATACGCAGTATTTT. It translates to CAWSEMGVLSTDTQYF.

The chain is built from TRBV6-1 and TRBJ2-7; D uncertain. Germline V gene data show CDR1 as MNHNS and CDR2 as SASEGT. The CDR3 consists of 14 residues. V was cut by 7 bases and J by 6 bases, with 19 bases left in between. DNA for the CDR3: TGTGCCAGCACCTCCATAGGACGGCAGCGCGAGCAGTACTTC. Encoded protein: CASTSIGRQREQYF.

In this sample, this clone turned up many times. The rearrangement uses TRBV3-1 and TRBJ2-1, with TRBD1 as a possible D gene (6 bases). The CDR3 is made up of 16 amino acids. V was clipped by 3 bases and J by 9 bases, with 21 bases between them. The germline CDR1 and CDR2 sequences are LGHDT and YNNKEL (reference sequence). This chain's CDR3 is CASSHFVAGAMGEQFF. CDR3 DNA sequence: TGTGCCAGCAGCCACTTCGTTGCAGGGGCTATGGGTGAGCAGTTCTTC.

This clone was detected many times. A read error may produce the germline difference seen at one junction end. The CDR3 DNA sequence: TGTGCCAGCAGCCCTGAGAGGAGACTAGCGGGGAGCTCTGGGGCCGACGTCCTGACTTTC. Residues: CASSPERRLAGSSGADVLTF. This chain connects TRBV7-7 to TRBJ2-6, with TRBD2 matching over 11 bases. The germline V gene has CDR1 SSHAT and CDR2 FNYEAQ (reference sequence). The CDR3 contains 20 residues.

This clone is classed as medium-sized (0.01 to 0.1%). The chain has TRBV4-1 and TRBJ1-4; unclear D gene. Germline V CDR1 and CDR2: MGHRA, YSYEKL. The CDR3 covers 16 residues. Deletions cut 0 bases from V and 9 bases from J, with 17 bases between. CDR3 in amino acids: CASSQDLGVALKKLFF. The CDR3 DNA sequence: TGCGCCAGCAGCCAAGACTTAGGAGTTGCATTGAAAAAACTGTTTTTT.

This CDR3 reads CASASGGTSAYIQYF. In DNA, the CDR3 is TGTGCCAGCGCTTCAGGCGGGACTAGTGCATACATTCAGTACTTC. The chain combines TRBV12-3 or TRBV12-4 with TRBJ2-4, with 8 bases matching TRBD2. The CDR3 runs 15 residues. With V trimmed by 8 bases and J by 8 bases, 14 bases remained unmatched.

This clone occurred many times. CDR3 in amino acids: CASSQDSGPQETQYF. Here the CDR3 DNA reads TGCGCCAGCAGCCAAGATTCTGGGCCCCAAGAGACCCAGTACTTC. This chain joins TRBV4-3 and TRBJ2-5; D gene unclear. The length of the CDR3 is 15 residues. Trimming took off 0 bases at V and 1 base at J, with 9 bases between the two ends. Germline values: CDR1 LGHNA, CDR2 YSLEER.

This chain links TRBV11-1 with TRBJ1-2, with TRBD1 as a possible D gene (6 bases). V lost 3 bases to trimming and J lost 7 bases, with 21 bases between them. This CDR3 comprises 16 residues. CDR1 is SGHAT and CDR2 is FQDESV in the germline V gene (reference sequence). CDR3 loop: CASSFRTGGAGSGYTF. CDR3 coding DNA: TGTGCCAGCAGCTTTCGGACGGGGGGCGCTGGTAGTGGCTACACCTTC. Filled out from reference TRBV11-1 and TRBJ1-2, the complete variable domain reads EAEVAQSPRYKITEKSQAVAFWCDPISGHATLYWYRQILGQGPELLVQFQDESVVDDSQLPKDRFSAERLKGVDSTLKIQPAELGDSAMYLCASSFRTGGAGSGYTFGSGTRLTVV.

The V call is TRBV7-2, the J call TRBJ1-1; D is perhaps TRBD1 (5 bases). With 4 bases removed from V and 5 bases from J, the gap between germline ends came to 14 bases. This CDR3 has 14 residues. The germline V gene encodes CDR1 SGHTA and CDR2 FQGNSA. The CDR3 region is CASSYRGGNTEAFF. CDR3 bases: TGTGCCAGCAGCTACCGGGGCGGGAATACTGAAGCTTTCTTT.

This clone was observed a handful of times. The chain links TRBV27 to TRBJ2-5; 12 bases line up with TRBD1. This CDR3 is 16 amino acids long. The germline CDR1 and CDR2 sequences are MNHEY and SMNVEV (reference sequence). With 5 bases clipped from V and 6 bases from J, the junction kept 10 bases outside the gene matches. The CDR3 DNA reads TGTGCCAGCAGTCCCCTCCGGGACAGGGGGCTGAAGACCCAGTACTTC. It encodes CASSPLRDRGLKTQYF.